A single sample gave rise to the 2 T cell receptor beta chains below, sequenced in a study of T cell repertoires in cytomegalovirus infection. MiXCR, run by TCRdb on the reads, gives a single entry per CDR3 protein. The repertoire holds about a million distinct CDR3 sequences, with around 30% as singletons. These receptors have no known antigen. The sample here was cultured CD8+ T cells from PBMCs, taken from culture after CMV antigen stimulation. All receptors derive from a human donor in good health (CMV status not recorded). Some clones in this sample may be carry-over from other donors' samples.

A single count supports this clonotype. Since a much larger clone is just one base distant, this may be a read error. The chain couples TRBV7-6 to TRBJ2-3, with D hard to call. CDR3 size: 14 residues. Looked up from germline, CDR1 is SGHVS and CDR2 is FNYEAQ. The ends were cut back, 0 bases at V and 4 bases at J, with 8 bases in the middle. CDR3 region: CASSLATLADTQYF. CDR3 in DNA: TGTGCCAGCAGCTTAGCCACATTGGCAGATACGCAGTATTTT.

This clonotype appeared a single time. The J gene is TRBJ2-5, the V gene TRBV6-5, with 7 positions matching TRBD2. The CDR3 runs 15 residues. After removal of 1 base from V and 5 bases from J, the junction contained 7 bases not matched to a gene. Looked up from germline, CDR1 is MNHEY and CDR2 is SVGAGI. CDR3 DNA: TGTGCCAGCAGTTACTGGGGGGGGAGAGGGGAGACCCAGTACTTC. It codes for CASSYWGGRGETQYF.